Sequencing of this T cell receptor (beta chain) was carried out in a study of patients and donors after allogeneic stem cell transplantation. MiXCR, applied by TCRdb to the RT-PCR reads, yields one record per CDR3 protein. Here the sample spans approximately 150,000 distinct CDR3 sequences, about a quarter being singletons. Many counts were recorded for this clonotype. Source material: blood, either unsorted or a sorted T cell fraction (not recorded which). The TCR sequence derives from a human donor who was either an allogeneic HSCT recipient or a stem cell or donor lymphocyte infusion donor (not recorded which). It is not recorded whose cells these are; they may come from a transplant donor.

In nucleotides, the CDR3 is TGCAGTGCTAGAGCAGCAGGGGGTTTTGGCTACACCTTC. The encoded protein is CSARAAGGFGYTF. The chain uses TRBV20-1 and TRBJ1-2; 7 positions agree with TRBD1. The germline V gene has CDR1 DFQATT and CDR2 SNEGSKA (reference sequence). This CDR3 contains 13 residues. V shed 1 base and J 7 bases; nucleotides not matched to a gene: 6.